The 17 T cell receptor beta chains listed next were all sequenced from one sample in a study of HIV-infected patients and healthy controls. Alpha and beta constant-region primers primed reverse transcription of about 500 ng RNA. Using multiplexing indices, alpha and beta chain libraries were generated apart by chain-specific third strand synthesis. MiXCR was run by TCRdb on the 5' RACE reads, yielding one entry per CDR3 protein. The table has about 14,000 distinct CDR3 sequences, roughly 12% seen once. Follow-up blood was drawn about 14 weeks, roughly three months, after antiretroviral therapy began. No cell fractionation was done, so the repertoire covers all unsorted peripheral blood T cells. The sequences come from blood, collected during antiretroviral therapy. The receptors derive from an adult with HIV infection. The donor label of this sample is uncertain.

This clonotype was detected many times. This chain links TRBV5-6 with TRBJ2-7, with 14 bases matching TRBD2. CDR1 is SGHDT, CDR2 YYEEEE, per germline. V lost 1 base, J lost 6 bases, and 6 bases stayed unmatched. This CDR3 region has 16 residues. CDR3: CASSLLTSGRAREQYF. The CDR3 DNA sequence: TGTGCCAGCAGCTTGTTGACTAGCGGGAGGGCCCGCGAGCAGTACTTC.

This clonotype was picked up a small number of times. The rearrangement joins TRBV9 to TRBJ1-1; the D is unclear. V lost 5 bases to trimming and J lost 1 base, with 12 bases between them. The CDR3 covers 14 residues. CDR1 and CDR2 (germline): SGDLS, YYNGEE. The CDR3 nucleotides read TGTGCCAGCAGGGTCGGTTCGGGGAACACTGAAGCTTTCTTT. Translated: CASRVGSGNTEAFF.

This clonotype occurred many times. V is TRBV29-1 and J is TRBJ2-6, with TRBD1 matching over 10 bases. CDR3 length: 15 residues. V gave up 6 bases and J gave up 4 bases; unmatched junction bases: 6. Germline values: CDR1 SQVTM, CDR2 ANQGSEA. CDR3 sequence reads: CSVGTGDRGANVLTF. CDR3 nucleotide sequence: TGCAGCGTCGGGACAGGGGATAGAGGGGCCAACGTCCTGACTTTC.

J is TRBJ1-5 and V is TRBV2; 7 positions match TRBD1. CDR1 and CDR2 from the germline V gene are SNHLY and FYNNEI. The CDR3 is made up of 16 amino acids. The V gene end was trimmed by 2 bases and the J gene end by 7 bases; junction bases not matched to a gene: 11. The DNA of the CDR3 is TGTGCCAGCAGTGAAACCAACAGGGGCGTCGGCCAGCCCCAGCATTTT. As protein: CASSETNRGVGQPQHF.

There are many counts of this clonotype. The junction and the germline gene differ at one end; a read error may be behind it. The V call is TRBV28, the J call TRBJ1-6, with TRBD1 as a possible D gene (6 bases). This CDR3 region has 10 residues. Germline V gene sequence: CDR1 MDHEN, CDR2 SYDVKM. CDR3 DNA sequence: TGCATAACAGGGACATCACCCCTCCACTTT. It is translated as CITGTSPLHF.

The CDR3: CASSLGDGPGNTIYF. DNA for the CDR3: TGTGCCAGCAGCTTGGGGGACGGACCTGGAAACACCATATATTTT. The gene calls are TRBV5-4 and TRBJ1-3; D is perhaps TRBD1 (5 bases). The CDR3 spans 15 residues. The germline CDR1 and CDR2 sequences are SGHNT and YYREEE (reference sequence). The ends were cut back, 0 bases at V and 2 bases at J, with 9 bases in the middle.

This clonotype was counted at least ten times. The gene calls are TRBV29-1 and TRBJ1-2, with D maybe TRBD1 (6 bases). Trimming took 6 bases from V and 4 from J, leaving 15 bases between them. This CDR3 region has 13 residues. The germline CDR1 and CDR2 sequences are SQVTM and ANQGSEA. CDR3 residues: CSVDSGTPYGYTF. The CDR3, as DNA: TGCAGCGTGGACTCCGGGACACCCTATGGCTACACCTTC.

This clonotype was seen at least ten times. The rearrangement joins TRBV5-1 to TRBJ2-1; 12 bases agree with TRBD2. Germline V gene lookup returns CDR1 SGHRS and CDR2 YFSETQ. This CDR3 contains 17 residues. J lost 3 bases, V lost 0 bases, and 4 bases had no gene match. The CDR3 here is CASSLDLAGGGYNEQFF. DNA for the CDR3: TGCGCCAGCAGCTTGGATCTAGCGGGGGGGGGCTACAATGAGCAGTTCTTC. The full variable domain, with the rest looked up from reference TRBV5-1 and TRBJ2-1, is KAGVTQTPRYLIKTRGQQVTLSCSPISGHRSVSWYQQTPGQGLQFLFEYFSETQRNKGNFPGRFSGRQFSNSRSEMNVSTLELGDSALYLCASSLDLAGGGYNEQFFGPGTRLTVL.

This clonotype has at least ten counts. V is TRBV18 and J is TRBJ1-1; D might be TRBD1 (5 bases). The V gene lost 1 base and the J gene lost 1 base, with 7 bases spanning the gap. The length of the CDR3 is 14 residues. CDR1 and CDR2 from the germline V gene are KGHSH and LQKENI. The CDR3 DNA sequence: TGTGCCAGCTCACCACAGGGGACGAACACTGAAGCTTTCTTT. This gives the protein CASSPQGTNTEAFF.

This clonotype was counted only a few times. This chain joins TRBV14 and TRBJ2-5, with D tentatively TRBD2 (5 bases). The V and J ends lost 1 base and 3 bases respectively, with 12 bases between them. Germline values: CDR1 SGHDN, CDR2 FVKESK. The CDR3 has 15 residues. Here the CDR3 reads CASSQVWAGEETQYF. CDR3 DNA: TGTGCCAGCAGCCAAGTTTGGGCCGGGGAAGAGACCCAGTACTTC. Together with reference TRBV14 and TRBJ2-5, the CDR3 gives the full variable domain: EAGVTQFPSHSVIEKGQTVTLRCDPISGHDNLYWYRRVMGKEIKFLLHFVKESKQDESGMPNNRFLAERTGGTYSTLKVQPAELEDSGVYFCASSQVWAGEETQYFGPGTRLLVL.

By sample share, this clonotype is medium-sized. This chain joins TRBV7-8 and TRBJ1-2; TRBD1 matches at 7 bases. With V trimmed by 5 bases and J by 4 bases, 10 bases remained unmatched. This CDR3 is 15 amino acids long. Germline V gene data show CDR1 as SGHVS and CDR2 as FQNEAQ. The DNA of the CDR3 is TGTGCCAGCAGCAAAGACAGGGCCTTGAGCTATGGCTACACCTTC. Protein sequence: CASSKDRALSYGYTF.

This clonotype has at least ten counts. The chain is built from TRBV5-1 and TRBJ2-2, with 7 positions matching TRBD1. This CDR3 region has 14 residues. Losses at the gene ends were 4 bases for V and 6 bases for J; bases not matched to a gene: 6. Germline CDR1 is SGHRS and CDR2 is YFSETQ. As DNA, the CDR3 is TGCGCCAGCAGCGTAACAGGGGTGGCCGGGGAGCTGTTTTTT. It codes for CASSVTGVAGELFF.

At least ten counts were recorded for this clonotype. The chain carries TRBV4-1 and TRBJ2-1; the match to TRBD2 covers 9 bases. CDR1 and CDR2 (germline): MGHRA, YSYEKL. The V gene end was trimmed by 4 bases and the J gene end by 7 bases; junction bases not matched to a gene: 5. There are 14 residues in the CDR3. Here the CDR3 reads CASSPTSGQNEQFF. In nucleotides, the CDR3 is TGCGCCAGCAGCCCGACTAGCGGACAGAATGAGCAGTTCTTC.

The chain joins TRBV30 to TRBJ2-2, with D possibly being TRBD1 (5 bases). This CDR3 is built from 14 residues. Between the trimmed V and J ends, which lost 3 bases and 7 bases, there was a span of 15 bases. CDR1 is GTSNPN and CDR2 is SVGIG in the germline V gene (reference sequence). The CDR3 loop is CAWRVQGNNGELFF. The CDR3 bases are TGTGCCTGGAGAGTTCAGGGAAATAACGGGGAGCTGTTTTTT.

The chain employs TRBV5-1 and TRBJ2-7; TRBD1 matches at 7 bases. This CDR3 is 13 amino acids long. Germline V CDR1 and CDR2: SGHRS, YFSETQ. V gave up 1 base and J gave up 3 bases; unmatched junction bases: 1. CDR3 amino acids: CASSLRQGYEQYF. The CDR3 bases are TGCGCCAGCAGCTTGAGACAGGGCTACGAGCAGTACTTC.

This clonotype was detected ten times or more. The chain combines TRBV28 with TRBJ2-1; 7 bases agree with TRBD2. CDR3 length: 16 amino acids. The germline gives CDR1 MDHEN, CDR2 SYDVKM. J was trimmed by 7 bases and V by 5 bases; bases with no gene match: 14. As DNA, the CDR3 is TGTGCCAGCAGTCCTCCCAGCGGGACCCAAGGAAATGAGCAGTTCTTC. Its translation is CASSPPSGTQGNEQFF.

The sample holds a few counts of this clonotype. The chain is built from TRBV19 and TRBJ2-5, with 7 bases fitting TRBD2. This CDR3 region has 13 residues. With V trimmed by 8 bases and J by 9 bases, 12 bases remained unmatched. Germline CDR1 is LNHDA and CDR2 is SQIVND (reference sequence). CDR3 in amino acids: CASWGGEPGSQYF. In DNA, the CDR3 is TGTGCCAGTTGGGGAGGGGAGCCTGGGTCCCAGTACTTC. Together with reference TRBV19 and TRBJ2-5, the CDR3 gives the full variable domain: DGGITQSPKYLFRKEGQNVTLSCEQNLNHDAMYWYRQDPGQGLRLIYYSQIVNDFQKGDIAEGYSVSREKKESFPLTVTSAQKNPTAFYLCASWGGEPGSQYFGPGTRLLVL.